The sequence of this TCR beta chain was determined in a study of lung T cells in sarcoidosis with Löfgren's syndrome. The CDR3 consists of 14 residues. V was shortened by 6 bases and J by 3 bases, with 15 bases between the two germline ends. Germline CDR1 reads MGHDK; CDR2 reads SYGVNS. This clonotype is termed medium-sized (0.01 to 0.1%). Each CDR3 protein gets one entry after TCRdb re-called the reads with MiXCR. Altogether about 19,000 distinct CDR3 sequences are present, less than 25% being singletons, with the ten largest covering 4.1%. This receptor was obtained from a human donor with sarcoidosis (Löfgren's syndrome or another form), or a control subject (not recorded which). The sample consisted of CD4+ T cells from PBMCs. This chain uses TRBV25-1 with TRBJ2-7; D gene unclear. The CDR3 DNA follows: TGTGCCAGCAGAGGGTCATATGCCGGCTACGAGCAGTACTTC. This translates into CASRGSYAGYEQYF.